The sequence of this T cell receptor (beta chain) was determined in a study of blood T cell repertoires in COVID-19. With V trimmed by 6 bases and J by 7 bases, 8 bases remained unmatched. CDR3 length equals 13 residues. Germline V gene data show CDR1 as SQVTM and CDR2 as ANQGSEA. The age range of participants was about 18 to 95 years, with residence in about two dozen US areas. Exposed enrollees encountered a COVID-19 case at some point within 2 weeks before study entry. Authors' analysis steps: Estimation of nucleated cell counts relied on the amplification of reference gene primers. Libraries were prepared by immunoSEQ multiplex PCR; TCRdb keeps only in-frame clonotypes and omits some of them. The V and J calls and clone size come from that table; D and trimming were worked out from the DNA. The sample comprises about 230,000 clones, approximately 88% of which are singletons, and approximately 3.5% rests with the top ten.

The sequence came from a young woman who had been exposed to COVID-19. Sequencing was performed on PBMCs or T cells enriched from blood (not recorded which). The V and J genes are TRBV29-1 and TRBJ1-4, with 7 bases identical to TRBD1. The CDR3 DNA sequence: TGCAGCGTCAGACAGGGTGCGGCTGAAAAACTGTTTTTT. Protein sequence: CSVRQGAAEKLFF.